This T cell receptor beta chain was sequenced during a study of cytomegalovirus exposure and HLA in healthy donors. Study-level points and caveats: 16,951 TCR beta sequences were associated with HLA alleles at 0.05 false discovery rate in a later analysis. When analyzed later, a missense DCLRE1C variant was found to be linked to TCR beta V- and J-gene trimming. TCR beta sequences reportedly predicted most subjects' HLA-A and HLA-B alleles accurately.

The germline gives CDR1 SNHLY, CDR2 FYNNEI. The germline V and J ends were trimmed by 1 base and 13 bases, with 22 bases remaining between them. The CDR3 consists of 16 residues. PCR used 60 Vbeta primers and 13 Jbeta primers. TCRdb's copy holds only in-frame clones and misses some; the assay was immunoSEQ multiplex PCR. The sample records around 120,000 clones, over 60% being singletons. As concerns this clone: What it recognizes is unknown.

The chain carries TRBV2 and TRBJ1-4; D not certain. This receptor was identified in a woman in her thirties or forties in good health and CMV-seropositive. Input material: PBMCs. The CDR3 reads CASSEEAVDTMGGLFF. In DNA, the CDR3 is TGTGCCAGCAGTGAAGAGGCCGTTGACACGATGGGTGGACTGTTTTTT.